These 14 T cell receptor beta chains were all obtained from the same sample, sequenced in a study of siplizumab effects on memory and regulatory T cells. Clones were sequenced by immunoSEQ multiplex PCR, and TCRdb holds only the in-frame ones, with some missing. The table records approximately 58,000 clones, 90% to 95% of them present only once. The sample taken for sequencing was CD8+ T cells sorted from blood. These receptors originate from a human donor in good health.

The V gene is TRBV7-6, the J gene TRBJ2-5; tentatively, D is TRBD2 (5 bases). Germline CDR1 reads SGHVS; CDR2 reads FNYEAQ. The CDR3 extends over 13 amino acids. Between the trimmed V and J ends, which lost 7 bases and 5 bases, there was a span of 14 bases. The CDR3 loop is CASKVGLAETQYF. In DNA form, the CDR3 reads TGTGCCAGCAAAGTCGGACTCGCCGAGACCCAGTACTTC.

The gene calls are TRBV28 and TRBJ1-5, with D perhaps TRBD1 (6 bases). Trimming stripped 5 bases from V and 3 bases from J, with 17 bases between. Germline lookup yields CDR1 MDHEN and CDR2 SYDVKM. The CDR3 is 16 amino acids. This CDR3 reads CASSDPGGGDNQPQHF. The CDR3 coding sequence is TGTGCCAGCAGTGACCCCGGGGGGGGCGACAATCAGCCCCAGCATTTT.

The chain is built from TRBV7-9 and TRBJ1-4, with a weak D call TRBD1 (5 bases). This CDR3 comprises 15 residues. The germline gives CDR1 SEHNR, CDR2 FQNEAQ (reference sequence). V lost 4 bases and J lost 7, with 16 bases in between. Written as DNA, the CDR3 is TGTGCCAGCAGCTCACGGTCGGGGACGGCTGAAAAACTGTTTTTT. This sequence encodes CASSSRSGTAEKLFF.

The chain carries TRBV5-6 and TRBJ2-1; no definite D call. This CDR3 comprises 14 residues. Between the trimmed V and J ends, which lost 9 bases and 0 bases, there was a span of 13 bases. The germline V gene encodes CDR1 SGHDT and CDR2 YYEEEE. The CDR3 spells CATHDQSSYNEQFF. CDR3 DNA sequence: TGTGCCACCCACGACCAGAGCTCCTACAATGAGCAGTTCTTC.

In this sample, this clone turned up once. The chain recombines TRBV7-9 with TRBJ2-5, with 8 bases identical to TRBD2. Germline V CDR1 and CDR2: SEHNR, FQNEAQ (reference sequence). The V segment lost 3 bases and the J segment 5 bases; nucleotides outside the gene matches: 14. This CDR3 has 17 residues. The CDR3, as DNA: TGTGCCAGCAGCTTGGGGCTCACGGGAGGGCCGAGGGAGACCCAGTACTTC. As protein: CASSLGLTGGPRETQYF.

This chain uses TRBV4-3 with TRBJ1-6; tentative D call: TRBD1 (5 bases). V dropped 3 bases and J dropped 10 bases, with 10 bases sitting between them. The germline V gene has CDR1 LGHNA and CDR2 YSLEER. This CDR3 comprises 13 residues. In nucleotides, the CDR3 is TGCGCCAGCAGCCAGGGACGTGGATCACCCCTCCACTTT. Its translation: CASSQGRGSPLHF.

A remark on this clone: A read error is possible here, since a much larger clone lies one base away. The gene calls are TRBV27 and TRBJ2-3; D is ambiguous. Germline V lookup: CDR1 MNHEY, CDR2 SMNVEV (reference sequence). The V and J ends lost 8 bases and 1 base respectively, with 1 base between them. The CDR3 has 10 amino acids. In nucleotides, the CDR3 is TGTGCCAGCGGCACAGATACGCAGTATTTT. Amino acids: CASGTDTQYF.

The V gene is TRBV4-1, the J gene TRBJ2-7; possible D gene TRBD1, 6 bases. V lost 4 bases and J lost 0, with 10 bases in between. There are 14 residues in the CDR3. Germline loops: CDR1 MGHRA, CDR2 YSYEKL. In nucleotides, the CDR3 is TGCGCCAGCAGCCTCCGGGACAACTCCTACGAGCAGTACTTC. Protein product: CASSLRDNSYEQYF.

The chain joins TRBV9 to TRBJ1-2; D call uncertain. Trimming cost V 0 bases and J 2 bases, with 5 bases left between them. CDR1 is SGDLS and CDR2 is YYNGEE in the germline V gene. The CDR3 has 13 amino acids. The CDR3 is CASSVGENYGYTF. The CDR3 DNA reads TGTGCCAGCAGCGTAGGAGAGAACTATGGCTACACCTTC.

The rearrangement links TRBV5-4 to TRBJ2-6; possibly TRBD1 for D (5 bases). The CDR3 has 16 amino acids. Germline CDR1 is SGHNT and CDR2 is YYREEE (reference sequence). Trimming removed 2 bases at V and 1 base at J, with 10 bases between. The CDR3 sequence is CASSFQDISGANVLTF. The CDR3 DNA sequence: TGTGCCAGCAGCTTCCAGGACATTTCTGGGGCCAACGTCCTGACTTTC.

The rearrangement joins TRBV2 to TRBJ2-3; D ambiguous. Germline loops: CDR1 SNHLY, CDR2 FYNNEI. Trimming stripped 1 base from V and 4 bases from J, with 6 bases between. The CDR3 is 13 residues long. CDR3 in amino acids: CASSEGDADTQYF. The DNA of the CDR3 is TGTGCCAGCAGTGAAGGGGATGCAGATACGCAGTATTTT.

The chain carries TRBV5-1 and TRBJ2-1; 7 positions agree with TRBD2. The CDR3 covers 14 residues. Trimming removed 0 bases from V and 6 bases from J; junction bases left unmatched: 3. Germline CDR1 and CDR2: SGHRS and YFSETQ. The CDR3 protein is CASSLASSGNEQFF. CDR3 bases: TGCGCCAGCAGCTTGGCATCTAGCGGCAATGAGCAGTTCTTC.

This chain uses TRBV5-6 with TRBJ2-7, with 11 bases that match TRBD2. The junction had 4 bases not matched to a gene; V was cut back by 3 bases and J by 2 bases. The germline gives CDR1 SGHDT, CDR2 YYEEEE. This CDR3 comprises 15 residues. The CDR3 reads CASSYGTSGPYEQYF. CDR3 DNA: TGTGCCAGCAGCTACGGGACTAGCGGCCCCTACGAGCAGTACTTC.

The chain's CDR3 is CASSSRDRRAYEQFF. Here the CDR3 DNA reads TGCGCCAGCAGTAGCAGGGACCGAAGGGCATATGAGCAGTTCTTC. The chain joins TRBV5-1 to TRBJ2-1; D possibly matches TRBD1 or TRBD2 (5 bases each). The V end was cut by 5 bases, the J end by 8 bases, with 20 bases between. The germline V gene encodes CDR1 SGHRS and CDR2 YFSETQ. The CDR3 is made up of 15 amino acids. Combining the CDR3 with reference TRBV5-1 and TRBJ2-1 gives the whole variable domain KAGVTQTPRYLIKTRGQQVTLSCSPISGHRSVSWYQQTPGQGLQFLFEYFSETQRNKGNFPGRFSGRQFSNSRSEMNVSTLELGDSALYLCASSSRDRRAYEQFFGPGTRLTVL.